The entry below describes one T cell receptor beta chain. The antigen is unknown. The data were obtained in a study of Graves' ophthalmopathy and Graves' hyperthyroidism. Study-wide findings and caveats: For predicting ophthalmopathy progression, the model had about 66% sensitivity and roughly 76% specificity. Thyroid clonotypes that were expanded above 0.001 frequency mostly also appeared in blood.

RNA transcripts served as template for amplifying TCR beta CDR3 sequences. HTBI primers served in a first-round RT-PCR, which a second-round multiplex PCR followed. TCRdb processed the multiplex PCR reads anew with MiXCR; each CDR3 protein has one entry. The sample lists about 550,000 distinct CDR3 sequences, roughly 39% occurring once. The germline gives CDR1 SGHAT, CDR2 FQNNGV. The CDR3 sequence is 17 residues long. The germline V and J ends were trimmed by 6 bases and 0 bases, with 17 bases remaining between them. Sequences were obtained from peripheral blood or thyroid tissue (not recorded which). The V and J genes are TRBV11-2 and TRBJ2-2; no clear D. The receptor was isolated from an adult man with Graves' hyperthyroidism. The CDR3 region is CASSFSGHPANTGELFF. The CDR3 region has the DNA TGTGCCAGCAGTTTTTCAGGCCACCCCGCGAACACCGGGGAGCTGTTTTTT.